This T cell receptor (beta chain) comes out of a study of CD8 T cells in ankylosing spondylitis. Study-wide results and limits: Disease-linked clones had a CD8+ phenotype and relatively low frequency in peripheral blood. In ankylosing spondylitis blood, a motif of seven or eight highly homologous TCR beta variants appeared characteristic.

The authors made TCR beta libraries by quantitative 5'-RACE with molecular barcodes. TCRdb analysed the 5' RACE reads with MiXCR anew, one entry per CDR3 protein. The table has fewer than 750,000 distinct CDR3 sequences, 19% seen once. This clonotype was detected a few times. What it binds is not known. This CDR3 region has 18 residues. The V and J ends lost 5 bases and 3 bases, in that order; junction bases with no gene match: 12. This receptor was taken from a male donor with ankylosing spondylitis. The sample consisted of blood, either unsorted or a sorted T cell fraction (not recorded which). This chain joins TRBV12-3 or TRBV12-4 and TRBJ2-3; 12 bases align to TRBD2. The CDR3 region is CASSPLAGGFLGTDTQYF. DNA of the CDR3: TGTGCCAGCAGTCCCCTAGCGGGAGGGTTCCTAGGAACAGATACGCAGTATTTT.